The 14 T cell receptor beta chains listed next were all sequenced from one sample in a study of radiation and T cells in renal cell carcinoma. As for time point: blood 2 weeks post-SBRT. Treatment reported: 15 Gy SBRT to primary tumor, nephrectomy 4 weeks later. Here immunoSEQ multiplex PCR was the method, and the copy in TCRdb shows in-frame clones only, minus some. The data show 100,000 to 150,000 clones, around 80% seen once. This material consisted of blood, taken from a patient whose treatment included radiotherapy and nephrectomy. These receptors originate from a man in his fifties or sixties with renal cell carcinoma.

This clone showed up just once. The chain recombines TRBV11-2 with TRBJ2-2; 10 positions agree with TRBD2. The CDR3 sequence is 18 residues long. CDR1 is SGHAT, CDR2 FQNNGV, per germline. V gave up 8 bases and J gave up 5 bases; unmatched junction bases: 17. CDR3 loop: CASPKDGLAGVGTGELFF. The DNA of the CDR3 is TGTGCCAGCCCCAAGGACGGTCTAGCGGGAGTTGGAACCGGGGAGCTGTTTTTT.

This clone was observed a single time. V gene TRBV19 combines with J gene TRBJ1-5; D remains ambiguous. The length of the CDR3 is 14 residues. V was pared by 5 bases and J by 1 base, with 9 bases between. Germline V gives CDR1 LNHDA, CDR2 SQIVND (reference sequence). This chain's CDR3 is CASSFGQSNQPQHF. The CDR3 region has the DNA TGTGCCAGTAGTTTTGGTCAGAGCAATCAGCCCCAGCATTTT.

The chain combines TRBV9 with TRBJ2-7, with TRBD1 matching 10 bases. CDR1 SGDLS and CDR2 YYNGEE come from the germline V gene. The CDR3 sequence is 15 residues long. The V gene end was trimmed by 0 bases and the J gene end by 6 bases; junction bases not matched to a gene: 6. This CDR3 reads CASSVDGQGGLEQYF. Written as DNA, the CDR3 is TGTGCCAGCAGCGTAGACGGACAGGGGGGGCTCGAGCAGTACTTC.

The rearrangement joins TRBV7-9 to TRBJ2-7; unclear D gene. The CDR3 contains 12 residues. Germline V CDR1 and CDR2: SEHNR, FQNEAQ (reference sequence). V lost 4 bases and J 6 bases, leaving 10 bases between the germline ends. CDR3 nucleotides: TGTGCCAGCAGCTCGGTGTCGGGCGAGCAGTACTTC. This translates into CASSSVSGEQYF.

V usage is TRBV7-3 and J usage is TRBJ2-1; unclear D gene. The length of the CDR3 is 13 residues. Germline-derived CDR1 and CDR2 are SGHTA and FQGTGA. Trimming pared 2 bases from V and 5 bases from J, leaving 7 bases between. CDR3 region: CASSLGNNNEQFF. In DNA, the CDR3 is TGTGCCAGCAGCTTAGGTAATAACAATGAGCAGTTCTTC.

This chain uses TRBV5-4 with TRBJ2-1; 7 nucleotides match TRBD2. Germline lookup yields CDR1 SGHNT and CDR2 YYREEE (reference sequence). This CDR3 spans 14 amino acids. V gave up 0 bases and J gave up 5 bases; unmatched junction bases: 2. The DNA for the CDR3 is TGTGCCAGCAGCTTGGGTACTAGCGACAATGAGCAGTTCTTC. It yields the protein CASSLGTSDNEQFF.

V usage is TRBV4-1 and J usage is TRBJ1-5; D unclear. The CDR3 has 16 residues. Germline V gene data show CDR1 as MGHRA and CDR2 as YSYEKL. V lost 3 bases and J lost 4, with 16 bases in between. CDR3 amino acids: CASSHPPRHPNQPQHF. The CDR3 nucleotides are TGCGCCAGCAGCCATCCTCCTAGGCATCCTAATCAGCCCCAGCATTTT.

The rearrangement joins TRBV4-1 to TRBJ2-7; the match to TRBD2 covers 9 bases. Germline CDR1 MGHRA, CDR2 YSYEKL. The CDR3 is 16 residues long. V dropped 1 base and J dropped 3; count of bases not matched to a gene: 7. In nucleotides, the CDR3 is TGCGCCAGCAGCCAAGGAAATCTAGCGGGGAACTACGAGCAGTACTTC. Amino acid sequence: CASSQGNLAGNYEQYF.

The rearrangement uses TRBV19 and TRBJ1-2; 11 bases are a match to TRBD1. The CDR3 is made up of 15 amino acids. Trimming removed 7 bases from V and 4 bases from J; junction bases left unmatched: 8. Germline CDR1 is LNHDA and CDR2 is SQIVND (reference sequence). CDR3 in amino acids: CASTSGQGAGYGYTF. CDR3 DNA sequence: TGTGCCAGTACTTCAGGACAGGGGGCTGGCTATGGCTACACCTTC.

This chain links TRBV10-1 with TRBJ2-1; no definite D call. Germline assignment: CDR1 WNHNN and CDR2 SYGVQD (reference sequence). The CDR3 extends over 14 amino acids. V shed 5 bases and J shed 4 bases, with 12 bases lying between them. Written as DNA, the CDR3 is TGCGCCAGCAGTCCGGCGATAAAATACAATGAGCAGTTCTTC. As protein: CASSPAIKYNEQFF.

This clone was seen a few times. CDR3 in amino acids: CASSEDLRGMNTEAFF. The CDR3 region has the DNA TGTGCCAGCAGTGAGGACCTCAGGGGTATGAACACTGAAGCTTTCTTT. The V and J genes are TRBV2 and TRBJ1-1; a possible D gene is TRBD1 (6 bases). Germline CDR1 reads SNHLY; CDR2 reads FYNNEI. The CDR3 covers 16 residues. V was shortened by 3 bases and J by 0 bases, with 14 bases between the two germline ends.

The chain links TRBV2 to TRBJ1-2, with D perhaps TRBD1 (6 bases). Per the germline V gene, CDR1 is SNHLY and CDR2 is FYNNEI. Trimming removed 6 bases from V and 6 bases from J, with 14 bases in between. The CDR3 covers 13 residues. The CDR3 sequence: CASRVTGSDGYTF. The CDR3 nucleotides are TGTGCCAGCAGGGTCACAGGGTCCGATGGCTACACCTTC.

V usage is TRBV4-3 and J usage is TRBJ1-4; 8 nucleotides line up with TRBD1. Trimming cost V 0 bases and J 8 bases; bases outside gene matches: 8. The germline V gene encodes CDR1 LGHNA and CDR2 YSLEER. This CDR3 is 16 amino acids long. CDR3 loop: CASSQDSDRVDEKLFF. The CDR3 nucleotides are TGCGCCAGCAGCCAAGACTCGGACAGGGTTGACGAAAAACTGTTTTTT.

The V and J genes are TRBV5-1 and TRBJ2-3; 9 bases are a match to TRBD1. CDR1 and CDR2 from the germline V gene are SGHRS and YFSETQ. The CDR3 spans 14 residues. V shed 7 bases and J 3 bases; nucleotides not matched to a gene: 6. In nucleotides, the CDR3 is TGCGCCAGCGTCGACAGGGGGATTACAGATACGCAGTATTTT. Its protein product is CASVDRGITDTQYF.